This TCR beta chain was sequenced in a study of regulatory T cells in long-lasting Graves disease. Whole-study findings and limits: Study of thyroid tissue was not done, with only peripheral blood studied. TRBV28, TRBJ1-2 and TRBJ2-5 were segments that persistent disease favored.

Arm-PCR with iRepertoire HTBI primers amplified the CDR3 regions for these TCR beta libraries. Methods used by the authors: Samples jointly harbored about 62 TRBV and 14 TRBJ segments. TCRdb reprocessed the multiplex PCR reads with MiXCR, giving one entry per CDR3 protein. The V and J calls were not made by the authors but by TCRdb's processing. The sample gives about 220,000 distinct CDR3 sequences, around 20% of which show up once; about 10% is in the top ten. In this sample, this clonotype turned up a few times. Its cognate antigen is unknown. The time point: newly diagnosed GD, antithyroid drugs for less than 3 months. Generation of the TCR library employed RNA extracted from PBMCs. Staff took 7.5 to 9.5 milliliters of peripheral blood and put it into EDTA tubes. J lost 6 bases, V lost 6 bases, and 17 bases had no gene match. The CDR3 sequence is 18 residues long. The germline gives CDR1 WSHSY, CDR2 SAAADI.

These data were also filed under a second study, of T cells in Graves' hyperthyroidism and ophthalmopathy.

Sample: peripheral blood mononuclear cells (PBMCs), taken at new diagnosis, from a patient treated with antithyroid drugs. V gene TRBV10-2 combines with J gene TRBJ2-1; 10 positions match TRBD2. This clonotype was obtained from a woman in her 30s with Graves disease. Here the CDR3 reads CASRVYQSSGREGNEQFF. CDR3 DNA: TGCGCCAGCAGAGTTTATCAGTCTAGCGGGAGAGAGGGCAATGAGCAGTTCTTC.